This TCR beta chain was profiled in a study of cytomegalovirus exposure and HLA in healthy donors. From germline, CDR1 is MGHRA and CDR2 YSYEKL. This CDR3 contains 14 residues. V lost 5 bases, J lost 3 bases, and 11 bases lay in between. Study results and caveats: The authors listed 164 TCR beta chains as cytomegalovirus-associated.

PCR amplification relied on 60 Vbeta primers (plus 13 Jbeta primers). Some clones are missing from TCRdb's copy, which holds only in-frame ones; the method was immunoSEQ multiplex PCR. The sample yields around 140,000 clones, approximately 80% seen once. As for this clone: The antigen is undetermined.

The chain is built from TRBV4-1 and TRBJ2-1; tentatively, D is TRBD1 (6 bases). This clonotype was obtained from a man between 45 and 60 years old in good health and CMV-seronegative. Sequencing input: PBMCs. The chain's CDR3 is CASSNRDNYNEQFF. The CDR3 coding sequence is TGCGCCAGCAGCAACCGGGACAACTACAATGAGCAGTTCTTC.